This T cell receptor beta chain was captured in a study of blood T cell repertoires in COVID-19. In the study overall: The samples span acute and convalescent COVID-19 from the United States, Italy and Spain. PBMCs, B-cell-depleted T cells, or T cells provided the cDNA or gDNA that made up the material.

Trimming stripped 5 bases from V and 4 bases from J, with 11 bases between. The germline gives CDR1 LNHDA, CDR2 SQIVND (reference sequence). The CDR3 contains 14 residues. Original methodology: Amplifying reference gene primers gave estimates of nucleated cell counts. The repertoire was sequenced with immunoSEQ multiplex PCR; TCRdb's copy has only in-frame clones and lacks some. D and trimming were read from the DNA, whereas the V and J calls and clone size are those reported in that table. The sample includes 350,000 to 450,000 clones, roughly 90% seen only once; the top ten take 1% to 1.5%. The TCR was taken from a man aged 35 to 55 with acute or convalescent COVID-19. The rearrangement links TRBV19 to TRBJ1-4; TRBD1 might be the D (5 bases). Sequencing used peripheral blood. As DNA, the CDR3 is TGTGCCAGTAGTGTGGGCAGGGTTAATGAAAAACTGTTTTTT. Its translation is CASSVGRVNEKLFF.